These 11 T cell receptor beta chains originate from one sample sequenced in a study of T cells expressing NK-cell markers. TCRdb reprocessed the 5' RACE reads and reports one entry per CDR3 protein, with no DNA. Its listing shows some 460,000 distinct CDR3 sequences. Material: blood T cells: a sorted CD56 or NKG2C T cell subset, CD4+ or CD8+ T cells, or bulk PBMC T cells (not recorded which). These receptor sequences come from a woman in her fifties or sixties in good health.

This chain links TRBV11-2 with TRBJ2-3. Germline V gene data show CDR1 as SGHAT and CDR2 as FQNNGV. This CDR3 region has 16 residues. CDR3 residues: CASSLGAITSTDTQYF.

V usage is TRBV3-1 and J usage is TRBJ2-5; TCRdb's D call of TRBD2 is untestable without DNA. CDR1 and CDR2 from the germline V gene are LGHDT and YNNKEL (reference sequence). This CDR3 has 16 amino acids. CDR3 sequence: CASSQDGRALEETQYF.

CDR3 protein: CASSLLRDQPQHF. The V call is TRBV28, the J call TRBJ1-5. CDR1 and CDR2 (germline): MDHEN, SYDVKM. CDR3 size: 13 residues.

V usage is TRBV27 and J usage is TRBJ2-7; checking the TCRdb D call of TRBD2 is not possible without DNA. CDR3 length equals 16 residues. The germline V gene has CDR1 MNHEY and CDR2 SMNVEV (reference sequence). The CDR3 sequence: CASRPSGTSGPYEQYF.

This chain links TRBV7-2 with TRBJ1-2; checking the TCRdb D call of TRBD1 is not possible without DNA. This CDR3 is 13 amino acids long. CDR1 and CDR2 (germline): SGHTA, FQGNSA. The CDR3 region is CASSLVTGYGYTF. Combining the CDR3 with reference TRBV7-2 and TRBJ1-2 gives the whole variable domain GAGVSQSPSNKVTEKGKDVELRCDPISGHTALYWYRQSLGQGLEFLIYFQGNSAPDKSGLPSDRFSAERTGGSVSTLTIQRTQQEDSAVYLCASSLVTGYGYTFGSGTRLTVV.

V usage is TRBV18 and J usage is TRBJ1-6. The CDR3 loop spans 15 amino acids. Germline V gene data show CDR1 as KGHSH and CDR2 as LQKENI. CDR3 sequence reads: CASSLSVDDNSPLHF.

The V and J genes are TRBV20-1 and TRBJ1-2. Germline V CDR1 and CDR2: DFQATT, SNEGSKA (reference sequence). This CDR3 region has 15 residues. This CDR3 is CSASLDPTGRGGYTF.

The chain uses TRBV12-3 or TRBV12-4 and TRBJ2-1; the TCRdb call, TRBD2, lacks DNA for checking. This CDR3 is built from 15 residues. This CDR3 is CASSRGLAGNNEQFF.

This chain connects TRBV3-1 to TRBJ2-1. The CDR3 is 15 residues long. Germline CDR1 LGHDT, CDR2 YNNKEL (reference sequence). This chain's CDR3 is CASSQGTQPYNEQFF.

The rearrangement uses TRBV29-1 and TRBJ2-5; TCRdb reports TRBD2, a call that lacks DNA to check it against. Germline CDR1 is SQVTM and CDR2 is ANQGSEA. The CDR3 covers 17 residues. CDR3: CSVIRDYRAGTRETQYF.

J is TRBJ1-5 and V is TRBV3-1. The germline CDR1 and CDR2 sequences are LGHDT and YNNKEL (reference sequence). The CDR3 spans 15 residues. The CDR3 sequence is CASSQARNPNQPQHF.